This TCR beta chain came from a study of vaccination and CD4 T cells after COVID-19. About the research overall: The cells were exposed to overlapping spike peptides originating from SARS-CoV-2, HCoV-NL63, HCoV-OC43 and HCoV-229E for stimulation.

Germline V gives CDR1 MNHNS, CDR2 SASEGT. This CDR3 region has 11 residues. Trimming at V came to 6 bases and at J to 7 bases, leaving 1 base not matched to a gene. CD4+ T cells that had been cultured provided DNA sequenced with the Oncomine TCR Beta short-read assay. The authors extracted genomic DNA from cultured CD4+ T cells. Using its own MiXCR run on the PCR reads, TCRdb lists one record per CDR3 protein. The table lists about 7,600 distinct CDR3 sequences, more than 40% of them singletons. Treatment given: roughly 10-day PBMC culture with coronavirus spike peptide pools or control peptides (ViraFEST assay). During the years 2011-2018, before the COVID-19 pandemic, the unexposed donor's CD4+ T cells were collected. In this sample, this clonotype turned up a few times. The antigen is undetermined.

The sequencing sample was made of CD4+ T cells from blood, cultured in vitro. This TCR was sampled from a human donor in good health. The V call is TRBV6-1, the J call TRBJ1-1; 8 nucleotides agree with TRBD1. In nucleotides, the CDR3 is TGTGCCAGCAGCGGACAGGGTGAAGCTTTCTTT. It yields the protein CASSGQGEAFF.